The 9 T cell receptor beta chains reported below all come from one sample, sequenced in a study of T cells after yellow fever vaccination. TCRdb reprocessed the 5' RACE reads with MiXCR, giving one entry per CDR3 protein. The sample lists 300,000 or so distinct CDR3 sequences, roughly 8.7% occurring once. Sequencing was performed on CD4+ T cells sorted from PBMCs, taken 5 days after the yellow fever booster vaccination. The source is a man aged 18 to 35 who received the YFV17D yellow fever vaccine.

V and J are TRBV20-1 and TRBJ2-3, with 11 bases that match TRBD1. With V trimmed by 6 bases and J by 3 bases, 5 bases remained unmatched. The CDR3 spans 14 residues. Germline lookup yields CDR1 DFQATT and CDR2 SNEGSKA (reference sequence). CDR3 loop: CSAQDRGLTDTQYF. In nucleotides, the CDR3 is TGCAGTGCCCAGGACAGGGGGCTTACAGATACGCAGTATTTT.

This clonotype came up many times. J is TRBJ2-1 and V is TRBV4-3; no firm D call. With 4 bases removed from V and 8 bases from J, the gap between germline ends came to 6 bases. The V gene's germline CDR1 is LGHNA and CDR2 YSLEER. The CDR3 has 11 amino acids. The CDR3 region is CASSLADEQFF. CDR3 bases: TGCGCCAGCAGCCTTGCTGATGAGCAGTTCTTC.

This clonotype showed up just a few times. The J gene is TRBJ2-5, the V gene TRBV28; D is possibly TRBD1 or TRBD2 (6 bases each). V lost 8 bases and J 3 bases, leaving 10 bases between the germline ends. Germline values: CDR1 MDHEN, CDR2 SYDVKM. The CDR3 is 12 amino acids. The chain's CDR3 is CASGGPEETQYF. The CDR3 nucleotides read TGTGCCAGCGGGGGGCCAGAAGAGACCCAGTACTTC.

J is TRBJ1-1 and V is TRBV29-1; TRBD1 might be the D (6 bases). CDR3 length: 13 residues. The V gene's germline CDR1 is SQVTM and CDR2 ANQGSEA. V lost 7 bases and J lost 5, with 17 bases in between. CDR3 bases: TGCAGCGCTCCGAGGGGGTTTGGAACTGAAGCTTTCTTT. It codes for CSAPRGFGTEAFF. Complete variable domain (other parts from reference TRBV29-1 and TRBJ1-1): SAVISQKPSRDICQRGTSLTIQCQVDSQVTMMFWYRQQPGQSLTLIATANQGSEATYESGFVIDKFPISRPNLTFSTLTVSNMSPEDSSIYLCSAPRGFGTEAFFGQGTRLTVV.

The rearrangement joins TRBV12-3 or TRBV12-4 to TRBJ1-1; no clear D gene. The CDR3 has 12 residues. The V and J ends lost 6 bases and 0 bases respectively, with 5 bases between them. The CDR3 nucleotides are TGTGCCAGCAGGGCTTTGAACACTGAAGCTTTCTTT. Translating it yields CASRALNTEAFF.

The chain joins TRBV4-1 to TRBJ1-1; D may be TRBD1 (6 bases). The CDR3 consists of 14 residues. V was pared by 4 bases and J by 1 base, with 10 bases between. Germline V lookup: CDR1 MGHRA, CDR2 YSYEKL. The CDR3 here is CASSLQDRNTEAFF. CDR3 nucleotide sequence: TGCGCCAGCAGCCTCCAGGACAGGAACACTGAAGCTTTCTTT.

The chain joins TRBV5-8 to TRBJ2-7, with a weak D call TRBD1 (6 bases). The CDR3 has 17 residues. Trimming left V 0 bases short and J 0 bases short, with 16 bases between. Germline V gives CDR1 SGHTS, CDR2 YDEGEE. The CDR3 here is CASSLGMIGQISYEQYV. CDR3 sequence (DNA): TGTGCCAGCAGCTTGGGGATGATCGGACAGATCTCCTACGAGCAGTACGTC.

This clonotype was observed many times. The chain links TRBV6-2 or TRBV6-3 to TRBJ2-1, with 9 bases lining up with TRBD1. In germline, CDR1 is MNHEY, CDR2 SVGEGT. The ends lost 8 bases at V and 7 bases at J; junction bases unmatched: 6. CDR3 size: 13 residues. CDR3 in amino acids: CASLRQGENEQFF. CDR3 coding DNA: TGTGCCAGCCTTCGACAGGGGGAGAATGAGCAGTTCTTC.

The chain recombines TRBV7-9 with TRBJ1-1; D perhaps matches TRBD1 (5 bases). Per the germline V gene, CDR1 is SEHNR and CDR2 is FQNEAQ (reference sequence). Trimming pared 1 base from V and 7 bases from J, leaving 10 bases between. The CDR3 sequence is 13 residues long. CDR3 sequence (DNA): TGTGCCAGCAGCTTAGTGGGGGATGTTGAAGCTTTCTTT. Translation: CASSLVGDVEAFF.